These T cell receptor beta chains were read from a single sample in a study of T cells in localized non-small cell lung cancer. Sequencing used immunoSEQ multiplex PCR; TCRdb keeps in-frame clones, though not all of them. Of about 52,000 clones listed, roughly 89% were seen once; the top ten hold about 20%. The specimen was peripheral blood, collected before any cancer treatment. These receptors were collected from a male donor at least 60 years old with stage III squamous cell lung carcinoma. The CDR3 runs from the conserved cysteine through the conserved F or W. The D gene is left open where the match is weak. Clone size is not always given. Where it is, it says once, few, many or a class for expanded clones.

D	J	size	V	DNA	CDR3
-	TRBJ2-7	few	TRBV7-2	TGTGCCAGCAGCCCCGACTTACCAGGAATGGGCTACGAGCAGTACTTC	CASSPDLPGMGYEQYF
TRBD1	TRBJ1-4	-	TRBV6-5	TGTGCCAGCAGTCCCCTGACAGGGGGCCCGGAAAAACTGTTTTTT	CASSPLTGGPEKLFF
-	TRBJ2-2	-	TRBV11-2	TGTGCCAGCAGCTTAGGGACTACCTCGAACACCGGGGAGCTGTTTTTT	CASSLGTTSNTGELFF
-	TRBJ1-1	-	TRBV14	TGTGCCAGCAGCCCCCAGCCCGATGTCTGGGTTTTGGGCACTGAAGCTTTCTTT	CASSPQPDVWVLGTEAFF
TRBD1	TRBJ2-6	-	TRBV6-6	TGTGCCAGCAGCTGGACAGGAGGCTCTGGGGCCAACGTCCTGACTTTC	CASSWTGGSGANVLTF
TRBD1	TRBJ2-7	-	TRBV18	TGTGCCAGCTCACCAGGACAGGGGGCGCGCGAGCAGTACTTC	CASSPGQGAREQYF
TRBD2	TRBJ2-5	-	TRBV6-4	TGTGCCAGCAGTCGGACTAGAGCAGAGACCCAGTACTTC	CASSRTRAETQYF
-	TRBJ2-2	-	TRBV11-2	TGTGCCAGCAGCTTATCGACTGGCGAGGCGACCGGGGAGCTGTTTTTT	CASSLSTGEATGELFF
-	TRBJ2-1	-	TRBV6-1	TGTGCCGCATCCCCTCAGGGGGGAGTCAATGAGCAGTTCTTC	CAASPQGGVNEQFF
TRBD1	TRBJ1-6	-	TRBV30	TGTGCCTGGAGTGTAGGGGACAGTAATTCACCCCTCCACTTT	CAWSVGDSNSPLHF
-	TRBJ2-5	-	TRBV2	TGTGCCAGCAGCGGATTTGAAGAGACCCAGTACTTC	CASSGFEETQYF
-	TRBJ2-3	-	TRBV9	TGTGCCAGCAGCGTAGTGGGCGAAGGGGGGGTGTCTTCGCAGTATTTT	CASSVVGEGGVSSQYF
-	TRBJ2-2	-	TRBV2	TGTGCCAGCAGTGAAGCTGAGGGGGTGATAGGCACCGGGGAGCTGTTTTTT	CASSEAEGVIGTGELFF
-	TRBJ1-1	-	TRBV15	TGTGCCACCAGCAGTAGAGATGTGGGCACCACTGAAGCTTTCTTT	CATSSRDVGTTEAFF
-	TRBJ1-4	-	TRBV5-5	TGTGCCAGCAGCTTGGAGGGTAGTACGGGTGAAAAACTGTTTTTT	CASSLEGSTGEKLFF
-	TRBJ1-2	-	TRBV13	TGTGCCAGCAGCATGAACCCAGGGGCGGACTATGGCTACACCTTC	CASSMNPGADYGYTF
-	TRBJ2-5	-	TRBV5-6	TGTGCCAGCAGCTTGGATAATTTTGGGGGCGGAGAGACCCAGTACTTC	CASSLDNFGGGETQYF
-	TRBJ2-3	-	TRBV2	TGTGCCAGCCTCCAGGGTACGCAAGATACGCAGTATTTT	CASLQGTQDTQYF
TRBD2	TRBJ2-5	-	TRBV7-7	TGTGCCAGCAGCGTTAGCGGGAGTGTAGAGACCCAGTACTTC	CASSVSGSVETQYF
TRBD1	TRBJ2-5	-	TRBV5-1	TGCGCCAGCAGCTTAGGGGACAGGGGGCAACAAGAGACCCAGTACTTC	CASSLGDRGQQETQYF
-	TRBJ1-5	-	TRBV5-6	TGTGCCAGCAGCTTAGGGACGGAGTATCAGCCCCAGCATTTT	CASSLGTEYQPQHF
-	TRBJ1-2	-	TRBV10-3	TGTGCCATCAGTGAGTCGACTAGGGGGGCTAGTGGCTACACCTTC	CAISESTRGASGYTF
-	TRBJ2-5	-	TRBV19	TGTGCCAGTAGTATTCAGGGGGAGACCCAGTACTTC	CASSIQGETQYF
TRBD1	TRBJ1-2	-	TRBV27	TGTGCCAGCAGGCCTGGGACAGGGATTACCCTAAACTATGGCTACACCTTC	CASRPGTGITLNYGYTF
TRBD1	TRBJ1-2	-	TRBV6-5	TGTGCCAGCAGTTACGACAGGGGGAACTATGGCTACACCTTC	CASSYDRGNYGYTF
-	TRBJ2-7	-	TRBV4-3	TGCGCCAGCAGCCAGGGACGTCTCTACGAGCAGTACTTC	CASSQGRLYEQYF
-	TRBJ1-1	once	TRBV29-1	TGCAGCGGGATAGGGGCATTGAACACTGAAGCTTTCTTT	CSGIGALNTEAFF
TRBD1	TRBJ1-2	-	TRBV9	TGTGCCAGCAGCGCCACGGGACAGGGCTATGGCTACACCTTC	CASSATGQGYGYTF
-	TRBJ2-1	-	TRBV4-1	TGCGCCAGCAGGCGAATAGGGTCGGATGAGCAGTTCTTC	CASRRIGSDEQFF
TRBD2	TRBJ2-2	-	TRBV19	TGTGCCAGTAGTATGGGAGGGGTCGGGGAGCTGTTTTTT	CASSMGGVGELFF
TRBD1	TRBJ1-5	-	TRBV7-2	TGTGCCAGCAGCCCGGGACAGGGGGTGGTTGGGACCCAGCATTTT	CASSPGQGVVGTQHF
TRBD2	TRBJ2-1	-	TRBV28	TGTGCCAGCAGTACCAGCGGGGGGCCCTACAATGAGCAGTTCTTC	CASSTSGGPYNEQFF
TRBD2	TRBJ2-3	-	TRBV6-5	TGTGCCAGCAACCCCGGGACTAGCGGGACAGATACGCAGTATTTT	CASNPGTSGTDTQYF
-	TRBJ2-1	-	TRBV29-1	TGCAGCGTTGAAAGGACCGAGGGGAATGAGCAGTTCTTC	CSVERTEGNEQFF
-	TRBJ1-4	-	TRBV5-1	TGCGCCAGCAGCTTGTTCCCACTCTCCCTATCACAGGAAAAACTGTTTTTT	CASSLFPLSLSQEKLFF
-	TRBJ1-6	-	TRBV7-8	TGTGCCAGCAGCTTACTCCTAGATTCACCCCTCCACTTT	CASSLLLDSPLHF
-	TRBJ2-5	once	TRBV2	TGTGCCAGCATTCTCACCCTCCGGGAGACCCAGTACTTC	CASILTLRETQYF
-	TRBJ2-3	-	TRBV6-5	TGTGCCAGCAGTGGCCGGGACACACGCACAGATACGCAGTATTTT	CASSGRDTRTDTQYF
-	TRBJ1-3	-	TRBV7-2	TGTGCCAGCACCCTCGGGGGCGTCTCTGGAAACACCATATATTTT	CASTLGGVSGNTIYF
-	TRBJ1-5	-	TRBV2	TGTGCCAGCGGCGAGTTGGGGTTTAGCAATCAGCCCCAGCATTTT	CASGELGFSNQPQHF
-	TRBJ2-2	-	TRBV29-1	TGCAGCGTTGGGCGTGGCACCGGGGAGCTGTTTTTT	CSVGRGTGELFF
TRBD2	TRBJ2-7	-	TRBV5-1	TGCGCCAGCAGCTCGGAGGGACTAGCGGGCTACGGGCAGTACTTC	CASSSEGLAGYGQYF